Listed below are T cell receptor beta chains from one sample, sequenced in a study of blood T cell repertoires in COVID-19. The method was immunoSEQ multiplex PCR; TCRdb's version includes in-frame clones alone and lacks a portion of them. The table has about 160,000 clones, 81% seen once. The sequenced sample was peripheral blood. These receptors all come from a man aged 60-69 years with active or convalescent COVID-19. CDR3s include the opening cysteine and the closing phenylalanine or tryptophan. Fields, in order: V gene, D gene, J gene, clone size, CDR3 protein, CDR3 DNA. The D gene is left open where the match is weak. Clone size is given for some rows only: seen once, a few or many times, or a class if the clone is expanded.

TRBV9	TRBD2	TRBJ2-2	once	CASSVRGRVDGELFF	TGTGCCAGCAGCGTTCGAGGGAGGGTAGACGGGGAGCTGTTTTTT
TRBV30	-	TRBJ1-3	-	CAWTRDCSGNTIYF	TGTGCCTGGACCAGGGATTGCTCTGGAAACACCATATATTTT
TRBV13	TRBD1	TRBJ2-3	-	CASSLGTGRTDTQYF	TGTGCCAGCAGCTTGGGGACAGGGAGGACAGATACGCAGTATTTT
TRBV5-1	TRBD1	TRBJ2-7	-	CASRAWDRGPYEQYF	TGCGCCAGCCGGGCGTGGGACAGGGGTCCCTACGAGCAGTACTTC
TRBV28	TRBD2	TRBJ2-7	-	CASSFFTSGRAYEQYF	TGTGCCAGCAGTTTCTTCACTAGCGGGAGGGCCTACGAGCAGTACTTC
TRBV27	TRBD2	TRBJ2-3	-	CASSGTSGKRTDTQYF	TGTGCCAGCAGCGGGACTAGCGGGAAGCGGACAGATACGCAGTATTTT
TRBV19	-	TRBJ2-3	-	CASKTGNNRDTQYF	TGTGCCAGTAAGACAGGCAATAACAGGGATACGCAGTATTTT
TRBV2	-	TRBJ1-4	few	CASSDALGRLFF	TGTGCCAGCAGTGATGCCCTCGGGAGACTGTTTTTT
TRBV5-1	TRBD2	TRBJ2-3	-	CASSSLAGVYDTQYF	TGCGCCAGCAGCTCCCTAGCGGGAGTATACGATACGCAGTATTTT
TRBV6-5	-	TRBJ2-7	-	CATLAGRPSYEQYF	TGTGCCACCCTGGCGGGGAGACCCTCCTACGAGCAGTACTTC
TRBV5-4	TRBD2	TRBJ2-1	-	CASSSSGRAYNEQFF	TGTGCCAGCAGCAGTAGCGGGAGGGCCTACAATGAGCAGTTCTTC
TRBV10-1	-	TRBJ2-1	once	CASSGFLIVEGQGGFNEQFF	TGCGCCAGCAGTGGATTTCTCATAGTCGAGGGGCAGGGGGGCTTTAATGAGCAGTTCTTC
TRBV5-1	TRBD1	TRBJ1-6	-	CASIKITTGENSPLHF	TGCGCCAGCATAAAAATCACGACAGGGGAAAATTCACCCCTCCACTTT
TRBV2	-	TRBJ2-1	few	CASSEGRYEQFF	TGTGCCAGCAGTGAAGGCCGGTATGAGCAGTTCTTC
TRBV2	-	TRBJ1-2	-	CASSAGQKRGYTF	TGTGCCAGCAGCGCGGGCCAAAAGAGGGGCTACACCTTC
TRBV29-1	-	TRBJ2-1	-	CSVEAMRDNEQFF	TGCAGCGTTGAAGCGATGCGGGACAATGAGCAGTTCTTC
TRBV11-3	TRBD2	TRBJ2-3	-	CASSLEPLSRGGRRLRTDTQYF	TGTGCCAGCAGCTTAGAACCACTCTCCCGGGGGGGACGACGCCTCAGGACAGATACGCAGTATTTT
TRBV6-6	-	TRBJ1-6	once	CASSYPGANSPLHF	TGTGCCAGCAGTTACCCAGGGGCCAATTCACCCCTCCACTTT
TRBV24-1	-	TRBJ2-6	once	CATSVTGANVLTF	TGTGCCACCAGTGTTACTGGGGCCAACGTCCTGACTTTC
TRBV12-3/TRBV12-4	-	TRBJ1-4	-	CATGSGDREKLFF	TGTGCCACTGGCTCGGGGGATCGCGAAAAACTGTTTTTT
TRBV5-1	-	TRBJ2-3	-	CASSLAVAAKDTQYF	TGCGCCAGCAGCTTGGCTGTAGCGGCGAAAGATACGCAGTATTTT
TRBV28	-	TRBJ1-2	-	CASRDPGQYYGYTF	TGTGCCAGCAGAGACCCGGGACAATACTATGGCTACACCTTC
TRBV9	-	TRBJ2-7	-	CASSAYGGSSSYEQYF	TGTGCCAGCAGCGCCTACGGGGGTTCGAGCTCCTACGAGCAGTACTTC
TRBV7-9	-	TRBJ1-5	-	CASCPGQDNQPQHF	TGTGCCAGCTGCCCGGGACAAGATAATCAGCCCCAGCATTTT
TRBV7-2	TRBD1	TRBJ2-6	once	CASSRTGTEPFSGANVLTF	TGTGCCAGCAGCCGGACCGGGACAGAGCCTTTCTCTGGGGCCAACGTCCTGACTTTC
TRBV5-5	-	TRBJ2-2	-	CASSFSYGATGELFF	TGTGCCAGCAGCTTTAGTTATGGGGCCACCGGGGAGCTGTTTTTT
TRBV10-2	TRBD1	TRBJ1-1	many	CASSDGTGMNTEAFF	TGCGCCAGCAGTGACGGGACAGGGATGAACACTGAAGCTTTCTTT
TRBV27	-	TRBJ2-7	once	CASSLREAVIPLEQYF	TGTGCCAGCAGTTTAAGAGAGGCCGTGATTCCACTCGAGCAGTACTTC
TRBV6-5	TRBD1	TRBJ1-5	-	CASRSGGGTQPQHF	TGTGCCAGCAGGAGCGGAGGGGGCACTCAGCCCCAGCATTTT
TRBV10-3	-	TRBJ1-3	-	CAISASGSGNTIYF	TGTGCCATCAGTGCCTCCGGCTCTGGAAACACCATATATTTT
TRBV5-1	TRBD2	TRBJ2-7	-	CASSKTLAGENYEQYF	TGCGCCAGCAGCAAAACACTAGCGGGAGAAAACTACGAGCAGTACTTC
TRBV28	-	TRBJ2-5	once	CASSLPGPGTQYF	TGTGCCAGCAGCCTCCCGGGTCCCGGGACCCAGTACTTC
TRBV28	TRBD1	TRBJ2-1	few	CASSIGQGAYNEQFF	TGTGCCAGCAGTATCGGACAGGGGGCCTACAATGAGCAGTTCTTC
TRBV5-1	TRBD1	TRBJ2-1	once	CASSLTGTAYNEQFF	TGCGCCAGCAGCTTGACAGGGACAGCATACAATGAGCAGTTCTTC
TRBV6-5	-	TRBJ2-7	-	CASRARSGTQYF	TGTGCCAGCAGAGCCCGGTCGGGGACACAGTACTTC
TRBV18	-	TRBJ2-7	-	CASSPTRTHEQYF	TGTGCCAGCTCACCCACTAGGACCCACGAGCAGTACTTC
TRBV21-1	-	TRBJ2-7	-	CAYRGRREQYF	TGTGCCTACAGGGGTAGGCGCGAGCAGTACTTC
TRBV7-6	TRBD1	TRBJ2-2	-	CASKSGTGTGKTGELFF	TGTGCCAGCAAATCGGGGACTGGGACAGGGAAGACCGGGGAGCTGTTTTTT
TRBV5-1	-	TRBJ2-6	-	CASSLEFGTGANVLTF	TGCGCCAGCAGCTTGGAATTCGGGACTGGGGCCAACGTCCTGACTTTC
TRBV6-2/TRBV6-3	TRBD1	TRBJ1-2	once	CASSYGIGQAPLRGYTF	TGTGCCAGCAGTTACGGAATAGGACAGGCTCCCCTCCGGGGCTACACCTTC
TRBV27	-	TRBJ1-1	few	CASSRAGQGNIIPYTEAFF	TGTGCCAGCAGTCGGGCGGGGCAGGGTAACATTATCCCTTACACTGAAGCTTTCTTT